This T cell receptor beta chain was recovered during a study of T cells in Graves' hyperthyroidism and ophthalmopathy. Study-level information: Peripheral blood was acquired at first diagnosis, ahead of any therapy whatsoever.

This clonotype has a count of ten or more. Its antigen remains unidentified. Authors of the study amplified TCR beta CDR3 regions from RNA transcripts. The TCR CDR3 was amplified in a first-round RT-PCR using the HTBI primer set. Each CDR3 protein is one row after TCRdb ran MiXCR on the multiplex PCR reads. The data show approximately 690,000 distinct CDR3 sequences, approximately 15% seen once. Notes on the study in general: A model built on 13 V-J features separated ophthalmopathy from stable hyperthyroidism.

The study included ophthalmopathy patients with Clinical Activity Score at least 3, NOSPECS grade at least 4 and duration under 3 months. The CDR3 has 17 residues. V shed 1 base and J 2 bases; nucleotides not matched to a gene: 8. Germline loops: CDR1 SEHNR, CDR2 FQNEAQ (reference sequence). The sequencing input was blood. The TCR sequence derives from a woman in her forties or fifties with Graves' ophthalmopathy. The chain links TRBV7-9 to TRBJ1-1, with 9 bases lining up with TRBD1. The CDR3 loop reads CASSLGLLQGANTEAFF. CDR3 bases: TGTGCCAGCAGCTTAGGGTTGTTACAGGGGGCCAACACTGAAGCTTTCTTT.